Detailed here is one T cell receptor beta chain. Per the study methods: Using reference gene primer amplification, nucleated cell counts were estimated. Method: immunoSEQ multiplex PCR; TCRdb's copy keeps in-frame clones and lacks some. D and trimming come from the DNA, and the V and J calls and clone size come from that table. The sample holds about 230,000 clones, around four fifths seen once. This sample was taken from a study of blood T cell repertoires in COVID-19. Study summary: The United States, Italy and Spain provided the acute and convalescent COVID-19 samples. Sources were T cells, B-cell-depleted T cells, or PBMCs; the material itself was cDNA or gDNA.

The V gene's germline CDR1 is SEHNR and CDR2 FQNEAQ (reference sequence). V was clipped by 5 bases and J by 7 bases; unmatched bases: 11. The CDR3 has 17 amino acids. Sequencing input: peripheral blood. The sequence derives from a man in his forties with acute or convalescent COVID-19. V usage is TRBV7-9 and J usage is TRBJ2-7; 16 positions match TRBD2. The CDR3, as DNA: TGTGCCAGCAGCCCACACTTCGGGACTAGCGGGAGGGCAGAGCAGTACTTC. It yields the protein CASSPHFGTSGRAEQYF.